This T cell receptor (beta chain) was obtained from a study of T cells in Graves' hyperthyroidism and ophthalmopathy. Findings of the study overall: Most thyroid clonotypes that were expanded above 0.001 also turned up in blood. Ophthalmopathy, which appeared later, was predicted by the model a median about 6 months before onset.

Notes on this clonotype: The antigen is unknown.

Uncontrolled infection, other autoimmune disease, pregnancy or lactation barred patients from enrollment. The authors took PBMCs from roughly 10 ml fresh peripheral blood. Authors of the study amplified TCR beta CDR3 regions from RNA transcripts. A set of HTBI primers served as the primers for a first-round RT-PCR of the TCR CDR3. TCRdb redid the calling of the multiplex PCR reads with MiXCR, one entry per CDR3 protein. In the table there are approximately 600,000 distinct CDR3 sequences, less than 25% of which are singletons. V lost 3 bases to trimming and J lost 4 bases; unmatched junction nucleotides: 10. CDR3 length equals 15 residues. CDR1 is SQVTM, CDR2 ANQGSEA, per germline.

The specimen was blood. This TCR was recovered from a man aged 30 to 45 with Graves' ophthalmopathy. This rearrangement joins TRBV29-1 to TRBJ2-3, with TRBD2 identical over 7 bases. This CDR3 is CSVDRGRAGSDTQYF. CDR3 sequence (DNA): TGCAGCGTTGATCGTGGGAGGGCCGGATCAGATACGCAGTATTTT.